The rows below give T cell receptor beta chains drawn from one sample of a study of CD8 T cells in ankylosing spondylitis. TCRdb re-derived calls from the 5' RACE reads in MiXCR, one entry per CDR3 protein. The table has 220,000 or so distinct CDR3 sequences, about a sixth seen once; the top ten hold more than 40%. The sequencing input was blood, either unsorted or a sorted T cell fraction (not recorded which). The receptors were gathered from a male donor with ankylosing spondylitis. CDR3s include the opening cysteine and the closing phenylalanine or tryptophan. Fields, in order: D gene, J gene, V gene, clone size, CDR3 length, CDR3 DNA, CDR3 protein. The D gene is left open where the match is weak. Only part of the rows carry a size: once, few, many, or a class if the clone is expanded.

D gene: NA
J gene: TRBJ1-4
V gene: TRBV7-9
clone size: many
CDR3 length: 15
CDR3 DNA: TGTGCCAGCAGCTTAACACCCACTTTTAATGAAAAACTGTTTTTT
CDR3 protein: CASSLTPTFNEKLFF

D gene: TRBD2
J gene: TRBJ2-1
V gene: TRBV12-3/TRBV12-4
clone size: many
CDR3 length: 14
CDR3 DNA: TGTGCCAGCAGTTACTGGCGGGAGCAGAATGAGCAGTTCTTC
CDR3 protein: CASSYWREQNEQFF

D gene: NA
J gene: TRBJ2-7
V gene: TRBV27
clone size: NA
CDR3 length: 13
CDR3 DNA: TGTGCCACCAGCGGGTATAGCTCCTACGAGCAGTACTTC
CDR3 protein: CATSGYSSYEQYF

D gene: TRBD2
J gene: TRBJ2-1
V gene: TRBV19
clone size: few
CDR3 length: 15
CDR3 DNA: TGTGCCAGTAGTCCAACTAGCGGGAGATTCGATGAGCAGTTCTTC
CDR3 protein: CASSPTSGRFDEQFF

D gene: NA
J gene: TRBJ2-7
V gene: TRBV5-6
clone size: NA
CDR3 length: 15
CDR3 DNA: TGTGCCAGCAGACCAGGTGTAGGGCCAGCCTACGAGCAGTACTTC
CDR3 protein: CASRPGVGPAYEQYF

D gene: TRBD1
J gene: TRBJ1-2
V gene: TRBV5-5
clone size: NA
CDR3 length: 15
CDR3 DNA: TGTGCCAGCAGTTATACCGACAGGGAAGGCTATGGCTACACCTTC
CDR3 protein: CASSYTDREGYGYTF

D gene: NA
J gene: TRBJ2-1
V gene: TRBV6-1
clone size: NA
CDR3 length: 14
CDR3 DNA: TGTGCCAGCAGTGACGGTCGACTTAACAATGAGCAGTTCTTC
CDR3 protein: CASSDGRLNNEQFF

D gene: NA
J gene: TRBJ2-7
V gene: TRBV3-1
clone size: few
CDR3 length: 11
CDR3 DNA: TGTGCCAGCAGCCGGGGGGGCGGGCAGTACTTC
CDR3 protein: CASSRGGGQYF

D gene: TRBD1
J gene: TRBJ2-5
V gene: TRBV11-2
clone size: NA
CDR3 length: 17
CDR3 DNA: TGTGCCAGCAGCTTAGATTCCGTGGACAGGGTAGAAGAGACCCAGTACTTC
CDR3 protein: CASSLDSVDRVEETQYF

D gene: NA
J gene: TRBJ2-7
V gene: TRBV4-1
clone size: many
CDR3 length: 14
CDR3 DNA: TGCGCCAGCAGCCAACAGGAGGTTTTCTTCGAGCAGTACTTC
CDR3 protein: CASSQQEVFFEQYF

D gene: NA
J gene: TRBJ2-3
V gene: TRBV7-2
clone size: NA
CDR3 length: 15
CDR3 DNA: TGTGCCAGCAGCCCCGCGGGGGCTGGCACAGATACGCAGTATTTT
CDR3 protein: CASSPAGAGTDTQYF

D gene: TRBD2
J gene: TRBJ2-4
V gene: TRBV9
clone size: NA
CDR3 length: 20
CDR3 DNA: TGTGCCAGCAGCGAACCGGGTGCCCTCGAGCGGGAGAAGGGCAAAAACATTCAGTACTTC
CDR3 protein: CASSEPGALEREKGKNIQYF

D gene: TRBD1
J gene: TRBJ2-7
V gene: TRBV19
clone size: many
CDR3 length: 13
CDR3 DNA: TGTGCCAGTAGCGGGACAGGGGGGTTCGAGCAGTACTTC
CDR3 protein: CASSGTGGFEQYF

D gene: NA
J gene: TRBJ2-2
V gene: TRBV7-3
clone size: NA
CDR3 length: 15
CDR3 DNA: TGTGCCAGCAGCCTTAGCGGTCTGCGAGGCGGGGAGCTGTTTTTT
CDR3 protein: CASSLSGLRGGELFF

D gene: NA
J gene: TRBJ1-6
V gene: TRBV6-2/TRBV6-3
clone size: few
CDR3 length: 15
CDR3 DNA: TGTGCCAGCAGTTACTCGGGGGGGTCGGTTTCACCCCTCCACTTT
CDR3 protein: CASSYSGGSVSPLHF

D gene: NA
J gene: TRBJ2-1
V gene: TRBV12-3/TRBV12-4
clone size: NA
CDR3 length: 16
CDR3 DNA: TGTGCCAGCAGTTTAGGACCCGAAGGGGGTTACAATGAGCAGTTCTTC
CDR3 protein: CASSLGPEGGYNEQFF

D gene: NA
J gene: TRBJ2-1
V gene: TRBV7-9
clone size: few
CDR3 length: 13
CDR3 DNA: TGTGCCAGCAGCTCCAGTAGCCACAATGAGCAGTTCTTC
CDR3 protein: CASSSSSHNEQFF

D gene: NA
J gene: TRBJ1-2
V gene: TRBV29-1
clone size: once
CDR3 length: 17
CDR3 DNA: TGCAGCGTTGAGCCCCCATCCGTCCTGGGGCCTCACTATGGCTACACCTTC
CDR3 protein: CSVEPPSVLGPHYGYTF

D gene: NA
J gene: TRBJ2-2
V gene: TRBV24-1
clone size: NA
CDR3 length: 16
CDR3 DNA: TGTGCCACCAGTGACCGCGACCTAGGGTCGGCCGGGGAGCTGTTTTTT
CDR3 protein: CATSDRDLGSAGELFF

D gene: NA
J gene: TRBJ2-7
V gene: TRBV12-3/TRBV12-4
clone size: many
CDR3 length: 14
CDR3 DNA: TGTGCCAGCAGTCCTACAGGGTCCTCCTACGAGCAGTACTTC
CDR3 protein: CASSPTGSSYEQYF

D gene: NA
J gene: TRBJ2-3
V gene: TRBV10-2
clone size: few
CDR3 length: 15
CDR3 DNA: TGCGCCAGCAGGGGCTATGGGGCCCGCACAGATACGCAGTATTTT
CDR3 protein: CASRGYGARTDTQYF

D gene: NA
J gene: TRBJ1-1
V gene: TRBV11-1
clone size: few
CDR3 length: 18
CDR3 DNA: TGTGCCAGCAGCCTCAGAACAGGGTACCCTTCCTTTAGGACTGAAGCTTTCTTT
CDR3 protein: CASSLRTGYPSFRTEAFF

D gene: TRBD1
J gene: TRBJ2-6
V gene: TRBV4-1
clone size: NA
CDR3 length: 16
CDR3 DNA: TGCGCCAGCGGCGGACAGGCGATCTCTGGGGCCAACGTCCTGACTTTC
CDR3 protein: CASGGQAISGANVLTF

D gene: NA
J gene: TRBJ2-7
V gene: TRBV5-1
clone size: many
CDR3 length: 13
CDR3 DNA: TGCGCCAGCAGCCCACCGGACGCCTACGAGCAGTACTTC
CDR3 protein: CASSPPDAYEQYF

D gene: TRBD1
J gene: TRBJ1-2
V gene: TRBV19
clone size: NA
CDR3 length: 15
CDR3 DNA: TGTGCCAGTAGTATCGGGGGACAGCAAACCTATGGCTACACCTTC
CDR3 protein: CASSIGGQQTYGYTF

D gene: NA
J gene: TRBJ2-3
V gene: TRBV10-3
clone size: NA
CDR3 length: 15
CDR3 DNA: TGTGCCATCAGACCCCAGGACGACCGCACAGATACGCAGTATTTT
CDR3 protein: CAIRPQDDRTDTQYF

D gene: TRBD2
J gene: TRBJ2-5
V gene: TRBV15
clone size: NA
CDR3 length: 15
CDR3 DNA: TGTGCCACCAGCATGAGACTAGCGGTCCAAGAGACCCAGTACTTC
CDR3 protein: CATSMRLAVQETQYF

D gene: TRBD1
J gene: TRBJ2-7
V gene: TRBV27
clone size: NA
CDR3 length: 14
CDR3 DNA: TGTGCCAGCAGGCCCGGGACAGGGCGTCCGGAGCAGTACTTC
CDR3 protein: CASRPGTGRPEQYF

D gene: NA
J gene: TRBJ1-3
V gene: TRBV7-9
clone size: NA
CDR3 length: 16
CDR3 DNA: TGTGCCAGCAGCTCACGGGACGAAAGGCCTGGAAACACCATATATTTT
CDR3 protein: CASSSRDERPGNTIYF

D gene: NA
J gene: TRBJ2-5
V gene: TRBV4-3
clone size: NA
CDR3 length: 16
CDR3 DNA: TGCGCCAGCAGCCAAGAAGTGTTCGGGGGCCAAGAGACCCAGTACTTC
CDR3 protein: CASSQEVFGGQETQYF

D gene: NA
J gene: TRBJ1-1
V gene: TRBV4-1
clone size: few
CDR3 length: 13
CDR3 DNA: TGCGCCAGCAGCCAAGATCCAGCGGCTGAAGCTTTCTTT
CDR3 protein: CASSQDPAAEAFF

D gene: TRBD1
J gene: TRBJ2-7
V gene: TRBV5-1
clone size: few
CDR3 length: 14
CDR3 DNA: TGCGCCAGCAGCTTCGGGACAGGGTTAGACGAGCAGTACTTC
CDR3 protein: CASSFGTGLDEQYF

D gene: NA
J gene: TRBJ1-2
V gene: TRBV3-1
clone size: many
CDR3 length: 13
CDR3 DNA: TGTGCCAGCAGCCAAGTGACAGCCACTGGCTACACCTTC
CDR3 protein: CASSQVTATGYTF

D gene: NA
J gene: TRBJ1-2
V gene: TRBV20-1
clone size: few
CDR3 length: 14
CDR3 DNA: TGCAGTGCTAGAGATCTGACAAGCAACTATGGCTACACCTTC
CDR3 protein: CSARDLTSNYGYTF

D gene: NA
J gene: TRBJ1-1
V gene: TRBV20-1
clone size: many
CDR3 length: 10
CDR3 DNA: TGCAGTGCTATATCGACTGAAGCTTTCTTT
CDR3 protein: CSAISTEAFF

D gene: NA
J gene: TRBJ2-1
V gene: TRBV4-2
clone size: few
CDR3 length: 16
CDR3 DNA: TGTGCCAGCAACCCCGACGGTGCAGCGTCCTACAATGAGCAGTTCTTC
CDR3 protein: CASNPDGAASYNEQFF